This TCR beta chain is drawn from a study of blood T cell repertoires in COVID-19. About the research overall: T cells, B-cell-depleted T cells, or PBMCs supplied cDNA or gDNA.

TCRdb keeps only in-frame clones here, not all; method: immunoSEQ multiplex PCR. The table lists roughly 480,000 clones, 89% of them singletons. Per the germline V gene, CDR1 is MGHRA and CDR2 is YSYEKL. The CDR3 has 16 residues. V was pared by 1 base and J by 3 bases, with 16 bases between. V and J are TRBV4-1 and TRBJ2-7; TRBD2 might be the D (5 bases). The receptor was isolated from a man between 18 and 29 years old with COVID-19, enrolled during active disease. The sample was peripheral blood. DNA for the CDR3: TGCGCCAGCAGCCAAGGGACTCCAGGTTCAGTCTACGAGCAGTACTTC. It yields the protein CASSQGTPGSVYEQYF.